This TCR beta chain was documented in a study of blood T cell repertoires in COVID-19. Those enrolled, adults aged roughly 18 to 100 years, came from some 23 US areas. Germline assignment: CDR1 SGDLS and CDR2 YYNGEE. The CDR3 length is 14 residues. V was pared by 0 bases and J by 2 bases, with 9 bases between. Data came from immunoSEQ multiplex PCR; TCRdb stores just in-frame clones and leaves some out. The sample yields 200,000 to 250,000 clones, approximately 84% seen once. The specimen sequenced was PBMCs or T cells enriched from blood (not recorded which). The V call is TRBV9, the J call TRBJ2-7; D ambiguous. The clonotype comes from a man between 60 and 70 years old who had recovered from COVID-19. The CDR3 loop is CASSVAGSPYEQYF. The CDR3 DNA follows: TGTGCCAGCAGCGTAGCGGGTTCCCCCTACGAGCAGTACTTC.